This TCR beta chain was sequenced in a study of STAT3 mutations in large granular lymphocyte leukemia. About the research overall: Roughly half the longitudinally sequenced T-LGLL patients had canonical STAT3 mutations.

Of note for this clone: What it recognizes is unknown.

Trimming left V 0 bases short and J 2 bases short, with 10 bases between. Germline V CDR1 and CDR2: SGHNT, YYREEE (reference sequence). The CDR3 has 15 residues. Notes on the study in general: A small but highly pathogenic clone may have been missed. In T-cell large granular lymphocyte leukemia, about half of patients showed multiple immunodominant subclonotypes.

TCRbeta libraries averaged about 40,773 productive templates per sample. The protocol was immunoSEQ multiplex PCR, while the TCRdb copy is restricted to in-frame clones and leaves out a portion. The repertoire holds 35,000 to 50,000 clones, with about 81% as singletons. The receptor was isolated from a human donor with T large granular lymphocyte leukemia. Some clones in this sample may be carry-over from other donors' samples. The chain recombines TRBV5-4 with TRBJ2-3; no clear D gene. Sequencing input: PBMCs. CDR3 residues: CASSLDPKPTDTQYF. The CDR3 nucleotides are TGTGCCAGCAGCTTGGACCCTAAACCCACAGATACGCAGTATTTT.